This record looks at one TCR beta chain sequence and its context. Its antigen is unknown. This sample is part of a study of T cells in Graves' hyperthyroidism and ophthalmopathy. The study, taken as a whole, reports: Researchers found most expanded thyroid clonotypes above 0.001 in blood as well.

Those patients with uncontrolled infection, other autoimmune disease, pregnancy or lactation were excluded. Deletions cut 5 bases from V and 3 bases from J, with 17 bases between. CDR3 length: 15 residues. CDR1 and CDR2 from the germline V gene are SEHNR and FQNEAQ (reference sequence). RNA transcripts served as the template for amplifying TCR beta CDR3 regions. The primer set for the first-round RT-PCR of the TCR CDR3 was HTBI. TCRdb analysed the multiplex PCR reads with MiXCR anew, one entry per CDR3 protein. This table holds around 690,000 distinct CDR3 sequences, roughly 17% found once. The rearrangement links TRBV7-9 to TRBJ2-7, with unresolved D. The clonotype was recovered from a man aged 45-60 years with Graves' hyperthyroidism. The sequencing input was blood. The CDR3 protein is CASSLLGEVIYEQYF. The CDR3, as DNA: TGTGCCAGCAGCCTTCTCGGAGAGGTTATCTACGAGCAGTACTTC.